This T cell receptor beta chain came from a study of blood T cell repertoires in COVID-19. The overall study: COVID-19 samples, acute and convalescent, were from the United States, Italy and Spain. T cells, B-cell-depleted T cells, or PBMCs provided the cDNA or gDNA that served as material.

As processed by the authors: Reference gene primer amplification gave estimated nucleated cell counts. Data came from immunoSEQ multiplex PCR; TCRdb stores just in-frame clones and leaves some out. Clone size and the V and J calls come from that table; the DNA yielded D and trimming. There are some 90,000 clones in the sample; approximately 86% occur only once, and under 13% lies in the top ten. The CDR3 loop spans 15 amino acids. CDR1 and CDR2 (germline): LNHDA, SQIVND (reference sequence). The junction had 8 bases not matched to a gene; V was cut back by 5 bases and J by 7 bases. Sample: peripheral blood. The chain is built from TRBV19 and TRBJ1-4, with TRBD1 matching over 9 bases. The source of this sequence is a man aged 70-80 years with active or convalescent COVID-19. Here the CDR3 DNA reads TGTGCCAGTAGTGTTACAGGGGGCGGTGTTGAAAAACTGTTTTTT. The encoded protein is CASSVTGGGVEKLFF. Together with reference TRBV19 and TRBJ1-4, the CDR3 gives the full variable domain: DGGITQSPKYLFRKEGQNVTLSCEQNLNHDAMYWYRQDPGQGLRLIYYSQIVNDFQKGDIAEGYSVSREKKESFPLTVTSAQKNPTAFYLCASSVTGGGVEKLFFGSGTQLSVL.